The source of this T cell receptor beta chain is a study of shared clonotypes between healthy human individuals. Points from the study as a whole: Blood was the only sampled material, and tissue repertoires likely differ.

In unsorted samples, genomic DNA was obtained using 85 million to 90 million PBMCs. About this clone: Its antigen is as yet unknown.

For every subset, genomic DNA was evenly distributed across several immunoSEQ plates. Generated by immunoSEQ multiplex PCR, the TCRdb table keeps only in-frame clones and is missing some. This table has some 500,000 clones, approximately 79% appearing once. Germline V gives CDR1 SGHDT, CDR2 YYEEEE. The CDR3 consists of 15 residues. V gave up 2 bases and J gave up 5 bases, with 14 bases separating them. The sequence came from a woman aged 40 to 49 in good health. Some clones in this sample may be carry-over from other donors' samples. Material for sequencing was PBMCs. The V call is TRBV5-6, the J call TRBJ2-1; D is uncertain. The CDR3 region has the DNA TGTGCCAGCAGCTTCCGGGCGCAGCCGAACAATGAGCAGTTCTTC. Amino acid sequence: CASSFRAQPNNEQFF.